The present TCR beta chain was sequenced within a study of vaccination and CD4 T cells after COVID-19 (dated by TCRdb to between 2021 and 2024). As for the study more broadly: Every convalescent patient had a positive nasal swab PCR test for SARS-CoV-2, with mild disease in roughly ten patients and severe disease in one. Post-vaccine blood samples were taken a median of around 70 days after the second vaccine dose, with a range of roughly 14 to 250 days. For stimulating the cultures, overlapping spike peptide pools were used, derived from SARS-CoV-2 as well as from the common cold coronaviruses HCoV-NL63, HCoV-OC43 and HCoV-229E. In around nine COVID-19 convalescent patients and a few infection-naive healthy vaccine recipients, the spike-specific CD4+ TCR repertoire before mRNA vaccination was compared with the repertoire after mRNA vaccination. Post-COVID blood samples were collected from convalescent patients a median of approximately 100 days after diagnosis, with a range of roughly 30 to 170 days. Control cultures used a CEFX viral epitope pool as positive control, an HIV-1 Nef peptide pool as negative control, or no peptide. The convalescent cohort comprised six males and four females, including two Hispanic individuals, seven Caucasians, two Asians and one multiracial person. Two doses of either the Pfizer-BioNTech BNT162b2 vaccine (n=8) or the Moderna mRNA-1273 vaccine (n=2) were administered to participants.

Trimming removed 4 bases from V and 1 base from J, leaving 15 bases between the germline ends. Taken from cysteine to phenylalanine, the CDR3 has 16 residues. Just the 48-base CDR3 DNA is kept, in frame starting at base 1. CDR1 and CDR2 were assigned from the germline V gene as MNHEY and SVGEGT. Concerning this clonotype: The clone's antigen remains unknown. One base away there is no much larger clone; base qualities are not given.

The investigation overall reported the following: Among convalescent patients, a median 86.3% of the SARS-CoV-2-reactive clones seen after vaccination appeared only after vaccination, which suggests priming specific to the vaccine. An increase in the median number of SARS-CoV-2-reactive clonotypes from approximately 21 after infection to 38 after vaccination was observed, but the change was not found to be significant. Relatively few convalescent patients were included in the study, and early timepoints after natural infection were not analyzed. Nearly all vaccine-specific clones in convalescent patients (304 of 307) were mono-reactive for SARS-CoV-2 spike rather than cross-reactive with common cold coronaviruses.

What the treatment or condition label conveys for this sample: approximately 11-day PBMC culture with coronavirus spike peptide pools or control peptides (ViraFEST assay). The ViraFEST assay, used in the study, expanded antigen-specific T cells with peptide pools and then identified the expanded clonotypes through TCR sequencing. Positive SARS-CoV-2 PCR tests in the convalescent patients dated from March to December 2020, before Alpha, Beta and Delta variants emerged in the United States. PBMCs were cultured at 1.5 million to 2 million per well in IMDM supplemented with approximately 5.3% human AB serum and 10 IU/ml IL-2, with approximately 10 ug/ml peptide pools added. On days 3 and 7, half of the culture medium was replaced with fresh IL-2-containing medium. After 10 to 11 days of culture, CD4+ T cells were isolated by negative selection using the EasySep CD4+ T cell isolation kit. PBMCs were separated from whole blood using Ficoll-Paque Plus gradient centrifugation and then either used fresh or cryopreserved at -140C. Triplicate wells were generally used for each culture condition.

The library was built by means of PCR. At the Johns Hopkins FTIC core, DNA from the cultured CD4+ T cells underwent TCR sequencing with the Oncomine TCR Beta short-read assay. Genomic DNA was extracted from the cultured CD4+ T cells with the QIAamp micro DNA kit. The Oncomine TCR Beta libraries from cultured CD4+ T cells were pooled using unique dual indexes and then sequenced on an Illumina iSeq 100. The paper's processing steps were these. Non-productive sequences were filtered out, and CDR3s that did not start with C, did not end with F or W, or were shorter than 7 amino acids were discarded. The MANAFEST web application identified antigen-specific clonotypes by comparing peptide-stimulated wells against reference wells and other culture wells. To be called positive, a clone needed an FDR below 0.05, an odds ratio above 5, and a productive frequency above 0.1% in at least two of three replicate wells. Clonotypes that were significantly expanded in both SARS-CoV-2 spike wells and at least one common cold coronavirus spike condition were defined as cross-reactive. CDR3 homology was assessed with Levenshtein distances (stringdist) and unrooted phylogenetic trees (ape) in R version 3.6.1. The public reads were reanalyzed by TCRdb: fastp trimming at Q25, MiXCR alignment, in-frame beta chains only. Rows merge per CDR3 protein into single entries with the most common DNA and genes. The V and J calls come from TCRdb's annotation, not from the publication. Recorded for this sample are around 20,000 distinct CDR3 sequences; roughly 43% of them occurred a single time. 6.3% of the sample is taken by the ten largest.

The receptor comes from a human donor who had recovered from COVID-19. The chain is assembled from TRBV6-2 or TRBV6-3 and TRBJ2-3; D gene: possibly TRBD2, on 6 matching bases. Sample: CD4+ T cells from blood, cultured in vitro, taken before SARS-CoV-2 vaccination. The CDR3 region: CASSSVSVAGTDTQYF. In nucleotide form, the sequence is TGTGCCAGCAGTTCCGTCTCGGTAGCGGGCACAGATACGCAGTATTTT.